This TCR beta chain was sequenced in a study of shared clonotypes between healthy human individuals. Only CD45RO-negative cells positively selected for CCR7 counted as naive CD8 cells, so terminally differentiated effector memory CD45RA+ cells were excluded. The V gene lost 0 bases and the J gene lost 8 bases, with 10 bases spanning the gap. This CDR3 comprises 13 residues. The germline V gene has CDR1 MNHEY and CDR2 SVGAGI. Libraries were prepared by immunoSEQ multiplex PCR; TCRdb keeps only in-frame clonotypes and omits some of them. The sample comprises around 2,000,000 clones, just over 90% of which are singletons, and 1.7% rests with the top ten.

The V and J genes are TRBV6-5 and TRBJ1-1, with D unresolved. The TCR originated in a man aged 18 to 35 in good health. Some clones in this sample may be carry-over from other donors' samples. Sequenced: naive CD8+ T cells from PBMCs. The CDR3 bases are TGTGCCAGCAGTTACTCTAGTAGGGAAGAAGCTTTCTTT. As protein: CASSYSSREEAFF.